The sample holds a few counts of the clone carrying this T cell receptor (beta chain). Its antigen is still unknown. These data originate in a study of T cell repertoires in cytomegalovirus infection. As for the study in general: Matching HLA type and CMV infection were both indicated by public TCR beta signatures. Study-wide points: The cumulative frequency of public TCR beta families identified carriers of CMV plus the relevant HLA. Ex vivo, HLA-C-restricted CMV-specific TCR beta clonotypes prevailed over the rest of the response.

TCRdb re-called the reads with MiXCR, one entry per CDR3 protein. This table has 300,000 to 400,000 distinct CDR3 sequences, 15% to 20% appearing once. Germline V CDR1 and CDR2: ENHRY, SYGVKD. The CDR3 extends over 15 amino acids. With V trimmed by 10 bases and J by 0 bases, 6 bases remained unmatched. This TCR was recovered from a human donor in good health (CMV status not recorded). Some clones in this sample may be carry-over from other donors' samples. This chain joins TRBV10-3 and TRBJ2-2, with 9 positions matching TRBD2. Material: PBMCs. The CDR3 coding sequence is TGTGCCACAGCGGGAGGCCCTTCGAACACCGGGGAGCTGTTTTTT. This encodes CATAGGPSNTGELFF.